One and the same sample provided the 28 T cell receptor beta chains below, sequenced in a study of cytomegalovirus exposure and HLA in healthy donors. The PCR used 60 Vbeta and 13 Jbeta primers. Profiling relied on immunoSEQ multiplex PCR, and the TCRdb table lists in-frame clones only, not all of them. The table lists approximately 140,000 clones, roughly 80% of them singletons. Input material: PBMCs. These receptors were taken from a middle-aged woman in good health and CMV-seropositive.

The chain joins TRBV4-1 to TRBJ2-5; 11 nucleotides agree with TRBD2. This CDR3 has 15 residues. Losses at the gene ends were 4 bases for V and 2 bases for J; bases not matched to a gene: 3. Germline lookup yields CDR1 MGHRA and CDR2 YSYEKL. CDR3 amino acids: CASSPGLAAQETQYF. Written as DNA, the CDR3 is TGCGCCAGCAGCCCGGGACTAGCGGCACAAGAGACCCAGTACTTC.

The chain links TRBV5-1 to TRBJ1-3; 8 nucleotides agree with TRBD1. Germline CDR1 is SGHRS and CDR2 is YFSETQ. V shed 4 bases, J shed 0 bases, and the junction held 3 bases outside the gene matches. The CDR3 sequence is 15 residues long. CDR3 nucleotides: TGCGCCAGCAGCCATGGGACAGGCTCTGGAAACACCATATATTTT. The encoded protein is CASSHGTGSGNTIYF.

The V gene is TRBV6-1, the J gene TRBJ1-2, with unresolved D. The V gene lost 6 bases and the J gene lost 5 bases, with 13 bases spanning the gap. CDR3 length: 13 residues. The V gene's germline CDR1 is MNHNS and CDR2 SASEGT. CDR3 nucleotide sequence: TGTGCCAGCAGCCCCGAGAGGGTATATGGCTACACCTTC. Its translation: CASSPERVYGYTF.

V is TRBV5-1 and J is TRBJ1-4; 8 positions match TRBD1. The CDR3 covers 15 residues. V trimming: 0 bases; J trimming: 3 bases; junction bases outside the gene matches: 1. The V gene's germline CDR1 is SGHRS and CDR2 YFSETQ. CDR3 protein: CASSLGQGPNEKLFF. The CDR3 DNA reads as TGCGCCAGCAGCTTGGGACAGGGGCCTAATGAAAAACTGTTTTTT.

This chain uses TRBV14 with TRBJ1-2; TRBD1 agrees at 8 bases. V dropped 4 bases and J dropped 0; count of bases not matched to a gene: 4. Germline V gives CDR1 SGHDN, CDR2 FVKESK. CDR3 length: 15 residues. Written as DNA, the CDR3 is TGTGCCAGCAGCCCGGGGACAGGTCCTAACTATGGCTACACCTTC. This codes for CASSPGTGPNYGYTF. The complete variable domain, with remaining parts taken from reference TRBV14 and TRBJ1-2, reads EAGVTQFPSHSVIEKGQTVTLRCDPISGHDNLYWYRRVMGKEIKFLLHFVKESKQDESGMPNNRFLAERTGGTYSTLKVQPAELEDSGVYFCASSPGTGPNYGYTFGSGTRLTVV.

The chain couples TRBV6-1 to TRBJ2-3; 10 bases map to TRBD2. The CDR3 has 15 residues. V was pared by 6 bases and J by 2 bases, with 5 bases of the junction left unmatched. CDR1 and CDR2 (germline): MNHNS, SASEGT. The CDR3 nucleotides read TGTGCCAGCAGGAAACTAGCGGGGCCCACAGATACGCAGTATTTT. Its translation: CASRKLAGPTDTQYF.

V usage is TRBV29-1 and J usage is TRBJ2-2; 9 bases fit TRBD2. The junction had 3 bases not matched to a gene; V was cut back by 4 bases and J by 0 bases. Germline assignment: CDR1 SQVTM and CDR2 ANQGSEA. The CDR3 sequence is 15 residues long. CDR3 region: CSVVSGGANTGELFF. In DNA, the CDR3 is TGCAGCGTTGTTAGCGGGGGCGCGAACACCGGGGAGCTGTTTTTT.

The J gene is TRBJ1-2, the V gene TRBV30; D remains ambiguous. V shed 8 bases and J shed 2 bases, with 12 bases lying between them. Germline assignment: CDR1 GTSNPN and CDR2 SVGIG (reference sequence). This CDR3 contains 12 residues. CDR3 sequence: CAGLNINYGYTF. The CDR3 DNA sequence: TGTGCCGGACTTAATATCAACTATGGCTACACCTTC.

The genes are TRBV27 and TRBJ1-1, with 7 bases identical to TRBD1. CDR3 length: 16 amino acids. Germline V CDR1 and CDR2: MNHEY, SMNVEV (reference sequence). J lost 1 base, V lost 5 bases, and 10 bases had no gene match. CDR3 DNA sequence: TGTGCCAGCAGTAAGACAGGGAGAGGGGCGAACACTGAAGCTTTCTTT. Residues: CASSKTGRGANTEAFF.

The rearrangement joins TRBV2 to TRBJ2-5; 8 bases map to TRBD2. The last part of the DNA fits TRBJ2-7 better; the J call may be wrong. CDR1 and CDR2 from the germline V gene are SNHLY and FYNNEI. The CDR3 is made up of 14 amino acids. The CDR3 nucleotides are TGTGCCAGCAAACGGGGGGGCGAGTCCTACGAGCAGTACTTC. This codes for CASKRGGESYEQYF.

The genes are TRBV25-1 and TRBJ1-4, with 9 bases matching TRBD1. V was pared by 4 bases and J by 8 bases, with 11 bases of the junction left unmatched. CDR1 is MGHDK and CDR2 is SYGVNS in the germline V gene. There are 16 residues in the CDR3. The CDR3 protein is CASSGAPGQGQEKLFF. The DNA of the CDR3 is TGTGCCAGCAGTGGAGCGCCGGGACAGGGTCAGGAAAAACTGTTTTTT.

The rearrangement uses TRBV30 and TRBJ1-2; D unresolved. Germline assignment: CDR1 GTSNPN and CDR2 SVGIG (reference sequence). V was clipped by 2 bases and J by 4 bases, with 14 bases between them. CDR3 length equals 14 residues. CDR3 DNA: TGTGCCTGGAGTCCCTCCCCGAAGCTCTATGGCTACACCTTC. The encoded protein is CAWSPSPKLYGYTF.

The J gene is TRBJ2-7, the V gene TRBV6-4; 11 bases line up with TRBD2. V was pared by 6 bases and J by 3 bases, with 4 bases of the junction left unmatched. There are 14 residues in the CDR3. The germline gives CDR1 MRHNA, CDR2 SNTAGT. CDR3 DNA sequence: TGTGCCAGCAGAATGACTAGCGGGGACTACGAGCAGTACTTC. This gives the protein CASRMTSGDYEQYF.

The rearrangement uses TRBV9 and TRBJ2-3; D is ambiguous. CDR1 is SGDLS and CDR2 is YYNGEE in the germline V gene. V was shortened by 3 bases and J by 2 bases, with 10 bases between the two germline ends. This CDR3 region has 14 residues. The CDR3 here is CASSASVATDTQYF. In DNA, the CDR3 is TGTGCCAGCAGCGCCTCAGTGGCCACAGATACGCAGTATTTT.

This clone was seen just once. The chain couples TRBV28 to TRBJ1-1, with D maybe TRBD1 (5 bases). Germline assignment: CDR1 MDHEN and CDR2 SYDVKM. The V and J ends lost 3 bases and 1 base respectively, with 9 bases between them. This CDR3 region has 14 residues. The CDR3 DNA reads TGTGCCAGCAGTTTGGCCAGGGCGAACACTGAAGCTTTCTTT. Amino acids: CASSLARANTEAFF.

The table lists this clone with a few counts. V usage is TRBV4-2 and J usage is TRBJ2-4; 7 positions agree with TRBD2. Germline CDR1 LGHNA, CDR2 YNFKEQ. The CDR3 spans 18 residues. The trim removed 0 bases at V and 2 bases at J, leaving 10 bases unmatched. The CDR3 sequence: CASSQESPAGLTKNIQYF. In DNA, the CDR3 is TGTGCCAGCAGCCAAGAGTCGCCAGCGGGGCTAACCAAAAACATTCAGTACTTC.

The count of this clone is one. This chain uses TRBV4-2 with TRBJ1-2, with a weak D call TRBD1 (6 bases). The CDR3 has 16 residues. Germline V lookup: CDR1 LGHNA, CDR2 YNFKEQ. V was shortened by 0 bases and J by 4 bases, with 15 bases between the two germline ends. CDR3 protein: CASSQERGTSGYGYTF. In nucleotides, the CDR3 is TGTGCCAGCAGCCAAGAAAGGGGGACATCGGGCTATGGCTACACCTTC.

The rearrangement uses TRBV27 and TRBJ2-7, with TRBD1 identical over 8 bases. With V trimmed by 1 base and J by 5 bases, 7 bases remained unmatched. CDR1 is MNHEY, CDR2 SMNVEV, per germline (reference sequence). The CDR3 is 15 amino acids. CDR3 coding DNA: TGTGCCAGCAGTTTATTTGGGACAGGTCTAAACGAGCAGTACTTC. Its protein product is CASSLFGTGLNEQYF.

The rearrangement links TRBV7-2 to TRBJ1-6, with D perhaps TRBD1 (6 bases). There are 15 residues in the CDR3. Deletions cut 5 bases from V and 10 bases from J, with 18 bases between. In germline, CDR1 is SGHTA, CDR2 FQGNSA. CDR3 sequence reads: CASSPRSGDKSPLHF. In nucleotides, the CDR3 is TGTGCCAGCAGCCCCCGGTCCGGGGACAAGTCACCCCTCCACTTT.

V usage is TRBV5-1 and J usage is TRBJ2-3; 11 nucleotides agree with TRBD2. This CDR3 region has 16 residues. The V and J ends lost 4 bases and 5 bases, in that order; junction bases with no gene match: 9. Germline V gives CDR1 SGHRS, CDR2 YFSETQ. The CDR3 DNA reads as TGCGCCAGCAGCCCTTCGACTAGCGGGGTTGGAGATACGCAGTATTTT. As protein: CASSPSTSGVGDTQYF.

The V gene is TRBV4-1, the J gene TRBJ2-7, with D possibly being TRBD1 (6 bases). Per germline, CDR1 MGHRA and CDR2 YSYEKL. The CDR3 is 16 residues long. Trimming stripped 6 bases from V and 1 base from J, with 19 bases between. The CDR3: CASSSAGQSRSYEQYF. The CDR3 bases are TGCGCCAGCAGTTCCGCAGGACAGTCAAGGTCCTACGAGCAGTACTTC.

This clone showed up just once. This sequence joins TRBV27 and TRBJ1-1; possible D gene TRBD1, 6 bases. Deletions cut 5 bases from V and 3 bases from J, with 19 bases between. The CDR3 runs 16 residues. Germline CDR1 MNHEY, CDR2 SMNVEV (reference sequence). CDR3: CASSTSRGAGYTEAFF. The CDR3 nucleotides are TGTGCCAGCAGTACGTCCCGGGGGGCTGGTTACACTGAAGCTTTCTTT.

J is TRBJ1-6 and V is TRBV27, with D unclear. CDR1 is MNHEY, CDR2 SMNVEV, per germline (reference sequence). Trimming removed 5 bases at V and 3 bases at J, with 8 bases between. The CDR3 runs 14 residues. DNA for the CDR3: TGTGCCAGCAGTCAGGCCTTCTATAATTCACCCCTCCACTTT. Protein product: CASSQAFYNSPLHF.

The table lists this clone with a count of one. The CDR3 DNA follows: TGTGCCAGCAGTGAAGGGTACGGGAGAGGGTATGGCTACACCTTC. Translating gives CASSEGYGRGYGYTF. The chain has TRBV6-1 and TRBJ1-2; D gene unclear. CDR3 length: 15 residues. Germline values: CDR1 MNHNS, CDR2 SASEGT. V was trimmed by 1 base and J by 5 bases, leaving 14 bases between them.

The V and J genes are TRBV28 and TRBJ1-2; the D gene is possibly TRBD1 (5 bases). The CDR3 runs 15 residues. V was pared by 1 base and J by 3 bases, with 12 bases between. Looked up from germline, CDR1 is MDHEN and CDR2 is SYDVKM. CDR3 residues: CASSLFARDDYGYTF. CDR3 in DNA: TGTGCCAGCAGTTTATTTGCCAGGGATGACTATGGCTACACCTTC.

CDR3 region: CASSYGTSGATDTQYF. The CDR3 nucleotides read TGTGCCAGCAGTTACGGGACTAGCGGGGCCACAGATACGCAGTATTTT. This rearrangement joins TRBV6-5 to TRBJ2-3; 13 nucleotides match TRBD2. This CDR3 comprises 16 residues. The germline V gene encodes CDR1 MNHEY and CDR2 SVGAGI. The V gene end was trimmed by 2 bases and the J gene end by 2 bases; junction bases not matched to a gene: 1.

This chain links TRBV7-9 with TRBJ2-3; D may be TRBD1 (6 bases). V lost 1 base and J 2 bases, leaving 10 bases between the germline ends. The CDR3 is 15 amino acids. The germline gives CDR1 SEHNR, CDR2 FQNEAQ (reference sequence). The CDR3, as DNA: TGTGCCAGCAGCTTAGATCCAGGGGCCACAGATACGCAGTATTTT. Protein product: CASSLDPGATDTQYF.

V is TRBV2 and J is TRBJ2-5, with TRBD2 matching 7 bases. CDR1 and CDR2 from the germline V gene are SNHLY and FYNNEI. Losses at the gene ends were 1 base for V and 1 base for J; bases not matched to a gene: 6. The length of the CDR3 is 16 residues. The CDR3 region is CASSEGGGGIQETQYF. The CDR3 nucleotides read TGTGCCAGCAGTGAAGGTGGGGGGGGAATCCAAGAGACCCAGTACTTC.